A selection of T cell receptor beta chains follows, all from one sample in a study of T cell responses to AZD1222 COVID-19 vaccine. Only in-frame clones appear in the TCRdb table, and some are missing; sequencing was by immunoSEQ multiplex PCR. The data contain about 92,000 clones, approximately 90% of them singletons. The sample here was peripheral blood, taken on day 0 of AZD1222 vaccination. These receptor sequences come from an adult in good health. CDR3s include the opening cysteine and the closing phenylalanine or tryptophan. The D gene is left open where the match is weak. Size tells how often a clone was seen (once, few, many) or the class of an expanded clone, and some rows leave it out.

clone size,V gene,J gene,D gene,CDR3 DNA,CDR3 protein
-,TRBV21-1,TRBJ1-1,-,TGTGCCAGCAGCAATGACAACTTTCCCAGCCTGAACACTGAAGCTTTCTTT,CASSNDNFPSLNTEAFF
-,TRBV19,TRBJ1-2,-,TGTGCCAGTAGGGGATCGGGCAGTCTCGAGCACTATGGCTACACCTTC,CASRGSGSLEHYGYTF
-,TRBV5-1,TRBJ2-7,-,TGCGCCAGCAGTTTATCGTCGAGGTACGAGCAGTACTTC,CASSLSSRYEQYF
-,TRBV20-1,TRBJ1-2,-,TGCAGTGCTAGTGTACAGGTCAATGGCTACACCTTC,CSASVQVNGYTF
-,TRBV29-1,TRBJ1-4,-,TGCAGCGCCACCGAAGGGGCTAATGAAAAACTGTTTTTT,CSATEGANEKLFF
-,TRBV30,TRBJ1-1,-,TGTGCCTGGAGGGCAGGGCTTATGAACACTGAAGCTTTCTTT,CAWRAGLMNTEAFF
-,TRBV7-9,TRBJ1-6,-,TGTGCCAGCAGCTTATCTACAAACAATAATTCACCCCTCCACTTT,CASSLSTNNNSPLHF
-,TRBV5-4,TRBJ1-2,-,TGTGCCAGCAGCTTGGAGCGGGGTAGCTATGGCTACACCTTC,CASSLERGSYGYTF
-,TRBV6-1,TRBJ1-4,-,TGTGCCAGCAGTGAAGGGTCGGTAGCAGAAAAACTGTTTTTT,CASSEGSVAEKLFF
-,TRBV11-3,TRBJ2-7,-,TGTGCCAGCAGCCCGACGGGCTCCTACGAGCAGTACTTC,CASSPTGSYEQYF
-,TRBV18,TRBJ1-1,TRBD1,TGTGCCAGCTCACCCAGGCAGGGGGCGAGGACTGAAGCTTTCTTT,CASSPRQGARTEAFF
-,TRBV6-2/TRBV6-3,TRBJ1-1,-,TGTGCCAGCAGCCTGGGGATAAATAGGAACACTGAAGCTTTCTTT,CASSLGINRNTEAFF
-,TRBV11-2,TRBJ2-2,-,TGTGCCAGCAGCTTACGGCCCCAGGGGGGCACCGGGGAGCTGTTTTTT,CASSLRPQGGTGELFF
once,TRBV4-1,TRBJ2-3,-,TGCGCCAGCAGCCAATATCAACTAAGCACAGATACGCAGTATTTT,CASSQYQLSTDTQYF
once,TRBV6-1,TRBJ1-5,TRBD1,TGTGCCAGCAGTGGCGGGACAGGGTTTAGCAATCAGCCCCAGCATTTT,CASSGGTGFSNQPQHF
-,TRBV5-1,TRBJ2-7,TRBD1,TGCGCCAGCAGCCAAGGACAGGGTATCCACGAGCAGTACTTC,CASSQGQGIHEQYF
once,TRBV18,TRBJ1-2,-,TGTGCCAGCTCACCGAGAACGGCAGGGTTCGACTATGGCTACACCTTC,CASSPRTAGFDYGYTF
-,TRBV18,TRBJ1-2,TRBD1,TGTGCCAGCTCACCCCCAGAAAGGACAGGGAGAGGCTACACCTTC,CASSPPERTGRGYTF
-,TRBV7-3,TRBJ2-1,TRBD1,TGTGCCAGCAGCTACAGGGGTAGCTCCTACAATGAGCAGTTCTTC,CASSYRGSSYNEQFF
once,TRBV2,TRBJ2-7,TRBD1,TGTGCCAGCGGACAGGGGGGCTACGAGCAGTACTTC,CASGQGGYEQYF
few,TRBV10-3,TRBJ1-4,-,TGTGCCATCAGTGGGGTATGGCAGGATGAAAAACTGTTTTTT,CAISGVWQDEKLFF
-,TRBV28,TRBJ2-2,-,TGTGCCAGCAGTAGTTGGGCAGGGAGTTTCCCCGGGGAGCTGTTTTTT,CASSSWAGSFPGELFF
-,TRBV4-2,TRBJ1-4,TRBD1,TGTGCCAGCAGCCAAGATGGGGGACAGGGGGCGGAGAAACTGTTTTTT,CASSQDGGQGAEKLFF
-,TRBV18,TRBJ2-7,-,TGTGCCAGCTCACCACCGGCCGACAGGCACGAGCAGTACTTC,CASSPPADRHEQYF
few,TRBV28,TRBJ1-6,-,TGTGCCAGCCGGGACTTGAATTCACCCCTCCACTTT,CASRDLNSPLHF
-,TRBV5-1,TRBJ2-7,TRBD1,TGCGCCAGCAGCTTAGCCGACAGGGGGTCCTACGAGCAGTACTTC,CASSLADRGSYEQYF
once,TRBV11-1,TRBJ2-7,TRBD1,TGTGCCAGCAGCTTAGAGACCGACAGGGACGAGCAGTACTTC,CASSLETDRDEQYF
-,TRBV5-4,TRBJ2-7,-,TGTGCCAGCAGCTTTTTATGGCGAGACGAGCAGTACTTC,CASSFLWRDEQYF
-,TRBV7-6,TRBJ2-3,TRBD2,TGTGCCAGCAGCTTTTTAGCGGGGGGGGCAGATACGCAGTATTTT,CASSFLAGGADTQYF
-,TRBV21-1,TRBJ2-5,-,TGTGCCAGCAGCAGGGGCCGGGAGACCCAGTACTTC,CASSRGRETQYF
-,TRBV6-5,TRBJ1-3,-,TGTGCCAGCAATCCGTCCAGCAGCGGCAACACCATATATTTT,CASNPSSSGNTIYF
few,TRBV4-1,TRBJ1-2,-,TGCGCCAGCAGCTCCTATCCCTCCACAGGGTGGTTGGAGGGCTACACCTTC,CASSSYPSTGWLEGYTF
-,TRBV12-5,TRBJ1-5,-,TGTGCTAGTGGACGGTATAGCAATCAGCCCCAGCATTTT,CASGRYSNQPQHF
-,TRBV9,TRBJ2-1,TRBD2,TGTGCCAGCAGCGTAGATGGCGGGGGGGCCAACTACAATGAGCAGTTCTTC,CASSVDGGGANYNEQFF
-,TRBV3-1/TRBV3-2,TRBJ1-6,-,TGTGCCAGCAGCCAAGATCCCCGGGGTCCTCCCCCTAGCCCTAATTCACCCCTCCACTTT,CASSQDPRGPPPSPNSPLHF
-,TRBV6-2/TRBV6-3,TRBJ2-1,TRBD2,TGTGCCAGCAGTGACGGACTAGCGGGGGGCCCTACCTACAATGAGCAGTTCTTC,CASSDGLAGGPTYNEQFF
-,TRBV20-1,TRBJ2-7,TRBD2,TGCAGTGCTAGTGTTAGCGGGGGGGGCGAGCAGTACTTC,CSASVSGGGEQYF
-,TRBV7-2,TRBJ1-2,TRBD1,TGTGCCAGCAGCTCCCGTGTTTCCAGGGGGCCTAGCTATGGCTACACCTTC,CASSSRVSRGPSYGYTF
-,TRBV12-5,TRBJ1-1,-,TGTGCTAGTGGTTTTTGGGGCACTGAAGCTTTCTTT,CASGFWGTEAFF
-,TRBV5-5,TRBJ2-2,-,TGTGCCAGCAGCTGGGGACCTACGAACACCGGGGAGCTGTTTTTT,CASSWGPTNTGELFF
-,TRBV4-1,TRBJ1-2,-,TGCGCCAGCAGCCAGAGGTCTGGGGCCGGAAGAGATAATGGCTACACCTTC,CASSQRSGAGRDNGYTF
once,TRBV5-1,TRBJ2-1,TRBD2,TGCGCCAGCAGCTTGGACGGGGGGACTCACAATGAGCAGTTCTTC,CASSLDGGTHNEQFF